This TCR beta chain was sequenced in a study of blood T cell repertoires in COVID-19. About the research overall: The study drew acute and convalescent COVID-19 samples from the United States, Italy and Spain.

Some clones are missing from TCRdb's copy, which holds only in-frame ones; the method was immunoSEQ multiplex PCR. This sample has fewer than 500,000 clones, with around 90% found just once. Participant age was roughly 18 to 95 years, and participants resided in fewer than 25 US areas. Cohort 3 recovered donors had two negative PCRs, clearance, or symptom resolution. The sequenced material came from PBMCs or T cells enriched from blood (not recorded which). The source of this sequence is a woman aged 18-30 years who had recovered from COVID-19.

CDR3 amino acids: CASSFGGQGPTDTQYF. CDR3 in DNA: TGTGCCAGCAGCTTCGGGGGACAGGGCCCCACAGATACGCAGTATTTT. This chain joins TRBV11-2 and TRBJ2-3; the match to TRBD1 covers 9 bases. The CDR3 is made up of 16 amino acids. V was pared by 3 bases and J by 2 bases, with 6 bases of the junction left unmatched. Germline V gene sequence: CDR1 SGHAT, CDR2 FQNNGV.